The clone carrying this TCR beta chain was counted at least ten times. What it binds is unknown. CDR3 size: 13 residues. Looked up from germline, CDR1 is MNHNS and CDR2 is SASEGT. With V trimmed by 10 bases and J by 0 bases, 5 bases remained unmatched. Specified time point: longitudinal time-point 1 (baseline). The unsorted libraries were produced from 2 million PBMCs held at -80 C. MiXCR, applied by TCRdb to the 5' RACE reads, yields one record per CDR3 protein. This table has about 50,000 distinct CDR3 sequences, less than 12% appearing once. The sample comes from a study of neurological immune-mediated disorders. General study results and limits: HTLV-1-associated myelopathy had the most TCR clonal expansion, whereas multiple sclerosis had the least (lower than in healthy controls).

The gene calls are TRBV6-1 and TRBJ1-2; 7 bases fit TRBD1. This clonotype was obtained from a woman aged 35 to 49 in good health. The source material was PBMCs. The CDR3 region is CATGTETNYGYTF. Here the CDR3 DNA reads TGTGCCACCGGGACAGAGACTAACTATGGCTACACCTTC.